These T cell receptor beta chains were read from a single sample in a study of CD8 T cells in ankylosing spondylitis. Each CDR3 protein gets one entry after TCRdb re-called the 5' RACE reads with MiXCR. The data hold approximately 350,000 distinct CDR3 sequences, with 14% to 15% observed a single time. The sequencing sample was made of blood, either unsorted or a sorted T cell fraction (not recorded which). These receptors originate from a male donor with ankylosing spondylitis or in good health (not recorded which). The CDR3 runs from the conserved cysteine through the conserved F or W. A row's size may be missing; if present it is once, few, many or a size class.

j_call,cdr3_length,clone_size,v_call,cdr3_aa
TRBJ2-2,17,many,TRBV5-1,CASSDSHAQINAGELFF
TRBJ1-5,14,NA,TRBV6-1,CASSNRQGGQPQHF
TRBJ2-3,17,NA,TRBV5-1,CASSSVVLAGGGDTQYF
TRBJ2-7,13,NA,TRBV28,CASSFGGGYEQYF
TRBJ2-3,12,NA,TRBV12-3/TRBV12-4,CASTPGLDTQYF
TRBJ1-2,12,few,TRBV12-3/TRBV12-4,CASRGVSNGYTF
TRBJ2-3,14,NA,TRBV5-1,CASSPGGVTDTQYF
TRBJ2-1,17,NA,TRBV11-2,CASSLWLASGRYNEQFF
TRBJ2-5,15,NA,TRBV7-2,CASSLSPGPGETQYF
TRBJ2-1,13,NA,TRBV12-3/TRBV12-4,CASQAGPYNEQFF
TRBJ2-7,15,NA,TRBV5-1,CASSPWDSPSYEQYF
TRBJ2-6,16,NA,TRBV28,CASSLSGGSGANVLTF
TRBJ1-1,13,many,TRBV29-1,CSANRGGGTEAFF
TRBJ2-3,14,NA,TRBV2,CASRAPHLTDTQYF
TRBJ1-1,14,NA,TRBV2,CASRRGRENTEAFF
TRBJ1-1,14,many,TRBV12-3/TRBV12-4,CASSFSGSNTEAFF
TRBJ1-1,13,few,TRBV5-5,CASSLPGSPEAFF
TRBJ1-1,12,few,TRBV20-1,CSARKGNTEAFF
TRBJ2-7,15,NA,TRBV6-1,CASTVLRQRGYEQYF
TRBJ1-6,15,NA,TRBV6-5,CASSYSRGGNSPLHF
TRBJ2-3,14,few,TRBV2,CASISRGGTDTQYF
TRBJ2-3,15,NA,TRBV29-1,CSVGFYGPQTDTQYF
TRBJ2-3,16,few,TRBV5-1,CASSRLAGGPEDTQYF
TRBJ1-2,14,many,TRBV25-1,CASSVRGANYGYTF
TRBJ2-5,15,once,TRBV21-1,CASGQGTGVTETQYF
TRBJ2-1,12,NA,TRBV10-3,CAIQGSGDEQFF
TRBJ1-1,13,NA,TRBV6-5,CASSYTGSTEAFF
TRBJ2-1,16,NA,TRBV24-1,CATSDLSRGKYNEQFF